Listed below are T cell receptor beta chains from one sample, sequenced in a study of cytomegalovirus exposure and HLA in healthy donors. TCRdb's copy holds only in-frame clones and misses some; the assay was immunoSEQ multiplex PCR. The sample lists around 150,000 clones, 77% occurring once. The specimen sequenced was PBMCs. These receptors all come from a male donor in good health and CMV-seropositive. The CDR3 runs from the conserved cysteine through the conserved F or W. A D gene is named only where the DNA matches it firmly. Not all rows give a size; the values are once, few, many and, for expanded clones, a class.

J gene,D gene,clone size,V gene,CDR3 DNA,CDR3 protein
TRBJ2-2,TRBD2,-,TRBV9,TGTGCCAGCAGCGTAGGAAGGCTAGCGGGGGGGTATACCGGGGAGCTGTTTTTT,CASSVGRLAGGYTGELFF
TRBJ1-3,-,-,TRBV6-5,TGTGCCAGCAGTTATGACAAACGGACTGGAAACACCATATATTTT,CASSYDKRTGNTIYF
TRBJ1-6,-,-,TRBV7-9,TGTGCCAGCAGCTTGGGTCAGGGATCCAATTCACCCCTCCACTTT,CASSLGQGSNSPLHF
TRBJ1-6,-,-,TRBV6-6,TGTGCCAGCAGACCGACAACGGCGCGCTATAATTCACCCCTCCACTTT,CASRPTTARYNSPLHF
TRBJ1-6,TRBD1,-,TRBV30,TGTGCCTGGAGCGGGACAGGGGGAAATTCACCCCTCCACTTT,CAWSGTGGNSPLHF
TRBJ1-2,-,-,TRBV7-2,TGTGCCAGCAGCCAAGACACAGGGTTCTATGGCTACACCTTC,CASSQDTGFYGYTF
TRBJ2-7,-,-,TRBV6-5,TGTGCCAGCAGTTACCCGACAGGAAGCACCTACGAGCAGTACTTC,CASSYPTGSTYEQYF
TRBJ2-3,-,-,TRBV19,TGTGCCAGTAGTCCCCCCGGACTTAATACGCAGTATTTT,CASSPPGLNTQYF
TRBJ1-2,TRBD1,-,TRBV2,TGTGCCAGCAGTGGGGGACAGGTCGGGAGTGGCTACACCTTC,CASSGGQVGSGYTF
TRBJ2-2,-,-,TRBV5-4,TGTGCCAGCGGGCCGAGCAACCAACCCGGGGAGCTGTTTTTT,CASGPSNQPGELFF
TRBJ2-1,TRBD1,-,TRBV5-1,TGCGCCAGCAGCTGGGATACAGGGGTGAGCTACAATGAGCAGTTCTTC,CASSWDTGVSYNEQFF
TRBJ2-7,-,-,TRBV30,TGTGCCTCTTCTAGGACAGAGTACGAGCAGTACTTC,CASSRTEYEQYF
TRBJ2-1,TRBD1,-,TRBV14,TGTGCCAGCAGCCAGCCCCAGTACAGGGGAAAGTACAATGAGCAGTTCTTC,CASSQPQYRGKYNEQFF
TRBJ2-7,-,-,TRBV9,TGTGCCAGCAGCGTCCGGGACTTCTACGAGCAGTACTTC,CASSVRDFYEQYF
TRBJ2-7,TRBD1,-,TRBV19,TGTGCCAGTAGTACAGGGGGCGAGCAGTACTTC,CASSTGGEQYF
TRBJ2-7,TRBD1,-,TRBV11-2,TGTGCCAGCAGCTTAGTGAGCCTGGACAGGGGGCATGGCGAGCAGTACTTC,CASSLVSLDRGHGEQYF
TRBJ1-2,TRBD1,-,TRBV7-9,TGTGCCAGCAGCTCCACAGGGGAGTGGTTTTTTGGCTACACCTTC,CASSSTGEWFFGYTF
TRBJ1-4,-,-,TRBV25-1,TGTGCCAGCACGGCGGGGGCAACTAATGAAAAACTGTTTTTT,CASTAGATNEKLFF
TRBJ1-1,TRBD1,-,TRBV7-9,TGTTCCAGCAGCTTCTCAGGGGGGATAGGGAACACTGAAGCTTTCTTT,CSSSFSGGIGNTEAFF
TRBJ1-4,-,-,TRBV6-6,TGTGCCAGCAGCTTATACCCCCTCAGCGGGAGAGAAAAACTGTTTTTT,CASSLYPLSGREKLFF
TRBJ2-7,TRBD1,-,TRBV18,TGTGCCAGCTCACCGGGACAGGGGACCACCCACGAGCAGTACTTC,CASSPGQGTTHEQYF
TRBJ2-2,-,-,TRBV7-9,TGTGCCAGCAGCTTAAAGGGGGACGGGACCGGGGAGCTGTTTTTT,CASSLKGDGTGELFF
TRBJ1-4,TRBD1,-,TRBV19,TGTGCCAGTAGTCGGACAGGGGGCTTGAATGAAAAACTGTTTTTT,CASSRTGGLNEKLFF
TRBJ2-1,-,-,TRBV2,TGTGCCAGCAGCACCGCGGGTGAGCAGTTCTTC,CASSTAGEQFF
TRBJ2-7,-,-,TRBV20-1,TGCAGTGCGATTAAGGGGGTCGAGCAGTACTTC,CSAIKGVEQYF
TRBJ1-5,-,once,TRBV7-2,TGTGCCAGCAGCTTCAGCGGACAGCCCCAGCATTTT,CASSFSGQPQHF